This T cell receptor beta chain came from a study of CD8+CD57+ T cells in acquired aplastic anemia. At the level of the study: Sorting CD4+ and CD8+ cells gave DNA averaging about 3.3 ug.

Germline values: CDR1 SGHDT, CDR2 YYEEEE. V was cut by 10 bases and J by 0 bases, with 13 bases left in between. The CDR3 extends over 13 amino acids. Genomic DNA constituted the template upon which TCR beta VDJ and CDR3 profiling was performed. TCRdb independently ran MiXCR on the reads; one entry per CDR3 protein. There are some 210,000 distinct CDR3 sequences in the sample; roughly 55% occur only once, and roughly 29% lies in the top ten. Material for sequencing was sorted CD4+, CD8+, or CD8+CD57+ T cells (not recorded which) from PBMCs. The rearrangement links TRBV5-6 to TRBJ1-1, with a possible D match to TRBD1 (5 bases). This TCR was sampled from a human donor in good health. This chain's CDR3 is CACQETVNTEAFF. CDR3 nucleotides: TGTGCCTGCCAGGAGACAGTGAACACTGAAGCTTTCTTT.